Presented here are 22 T cell receptor beta chains from one specimen sequenced in a study of metastatic and nonmetastatic thyroid tumors. TCRdb re-called the PCR reads through MiXCR. The sample shows more than 50,000 clones, roughly 20% of them seen only once. Thyroid surgery had not been preceded by any treatment in any patient. Sequencing was carried out using blood. All receptors derive from a female donor with papillary thyroid cancer or a benign thyroid nodule (not recorded which). Some clones in this sample may be carry-over from other donors' samples.

This clone was counted ten times or more. The chain recombines TRBV7-8 with TRBJ2-1; D is uncertain. With 6 bases removed from V and 2 bases from J, the gap between germline ends came to 11 bases. Germline CDR1 reads SGHVS; CDR2 reads FQNEAQ. The CDR3 sequence is 14 residues long. The CDR3 sequence: CASRDGRTYNEQFF. The CDR3, as DNA: TGTGCCAGCAGGGACGGACGGACCTACAATGAGCAGTTCTTC.

This clone showed up many times. The V and J genes are TRBV20-1 and TRBJ2-4, with D perhaps TRBD1 (6 bases). Germline V gives CDR1 DFQATT, CDR2 SNEGSKA (reference sequence). The CDR3 totals 15 residues. V dropped 3 bases and J dropped 1 base, with 13 bases sitting between them. DNA for the CDR3: TGCAGTGCTAGGGACAGAACTGAGGCCAAAAACATTCAGTACTTC. Its translation: CSARDRTEAKNIQYF.

As to this clone: Its ends do not fully match the called genes, so a read error is possible. This rearrangement joins TRBV6-1 to TRBJ2-2; maybe TRBD1 (5 bases). Germline V gives CDR1 MNHNS, CDR2 SASEGT. CDR3 length: 15 amino acids. In nucleotides, the CDR3 is TGTGCCAGTCTCTTCGAGACAGCGAACACCTGGGAGCTGTTTTTT. This gives the protein CASLFETANTWELFF.

In its sample, this clone ranks as medium-sized. CDR3 in DNA: TGTGCCAGCAAACGGGACAGGGGAGGGGAATACGAGCAGTACTTC. Protein product: CASKRDRGGEYEQYF. The rearrangement joins TRBV2 to TRBJ2-7, with 10 bases aligning to TRBD1. V shed 7 bases and J 4 bases; nucleotides not matched to a gene: 10. The CDR3 length is 15 residues. Germline CDR1 SNHLY, CDR2 FYNNEI. Full variable domain (rest looked up from reference TRBV2 and TRBJ2-7): EPEVTQTPSHQVTQMGQEVILRCVPISNHLYFYWYRQILGQKVEFLVSFYNNEISEKSEIFDDQFSVERPDGSNFTLKIRSTKLEDSAMYFCASKRDRGGEYEQYFGPGTRLTVT.

The rearrangement joins TRBV5-6 to TRBJ2-7; 8 bases match TRBD2. CDR1 and CDR2 (germline): SGHDT, YYEEEE. This CDR3 comprises 15 residues. V shed 2 bases, J shed 4 bases, and the junction held 8 bases outside the gene matches. CDR3 sequence: CASSLLAEVPYEQYF. DNA of the CDR3: TGTGCCAGCAGCTTACTAGCGGAAGTGCCTTACGAGCAGTACTTC.

This clone was counted a few times. A much larger clone is a single base away; this may be a read error. At the DNA level, this CDR3 is encoded by other sequences in the same sample as well. The chain employs TRBV3-1 and TRBJ1-3; D gene ambiguous. V was clipped by 3 bases and J by 1 base, with 7 bases between them. CDR3 length equals 14 residues. Germline V gene lookup returns CDR1 LGHDT and CDR2 YNNKEL (reference sequence). CDR3 residues: CASSHGISGNTIYF. The CDR3 nucleotides read TGTGCCAGCAGCCACGGTATATCTGGAAACACCATATATTTT. Using reference TRBV3-1 and TRBJ1-3 for the parts outside the CDR3, the full variable domain is DTAVSQTPKYLVTQMGNDKSIKCEQNLGHDTMYWYKQDSKKFLKIMFSYNNKELIINETVPNRFSPKSPDKAHLNLHINSLELGDSAVYFCASSHGISGNTIYFGEGSWLTVV.

This clone was counted ten times or more. CDR3 residues: CASSLALQGGNYGYTF. CDR3 DNA sequence: TGTGCCAGCAGCTTAGCGCTTCAGGGAGGCAACTATGGCTACACCTTC. The V gene is TRBV7-2, the J gene TRBJ1-2, with D possibly TRBD1 on 5 matching bases. Trimming took off 0 bases at V and 2 bases at J, with 13 bases between the two ends. Germline CDR1 SGHTA, CDR2 FQGNSA. There are 16 residues in the CDR3.

This clone was observed many times. The V call is TRBV24-1, the J call TRBJ1-2; TRBD1 agrees at 9 bases. This CDR3 has 16 residues. CDR1 KGHDR and CDR2 SFDVKD come from the germline V gene. Losses at the gene ends were 9 bases for V and 0 bases for J; bases not matched to a gene: 10. The CDR3 DNA reads as TGTGCCACCGCTACGGGACAGGGAGTAGCTAACTATGGCTACACCTTC. Translated, it gives CATATGQGVANYGYTF.

The chain recombines TRBV4-2 with TRBJ2-2; 8 nucleotides line up with TRBD2. Germline V lookup: CDR1 LGHNA, CDR2 YNFKEQ. Germline trimming cut 5 bases from V and 6 bases from J; bases unmatched to any gene: 14. CDR3 size: 17 residues. In DNA form, the CDR3 reads TGTGCCAGCAGCGGGCGGGCGGTGGGACTAGGAGCCGGGGAGCTGTTTTTT. Protein: CASSGRAVGLGAGELFF.

Ten or more counts support this clone. Possible read error: a much larger clone is one base away. Additional DNA sequences in this sample encode the identical CDR3. The chain uses TRBV28 and TRBJ2-6; weak D call: TRBD2 (5 bases). The CDR3 is 17 amino acids. V gave up 6 bases and J gave up 4 bases, with 19 bases separating them. The germline V gene has CDR1 MDHEN and CDR2 SYDVKM. CDR3 region: CASSFLSGNAGANVLTF. The CDR3 nucleotides are TGTGCCAGCAGCTTCCTCTCCGGGAACGCCGGGGCCAACGTCCTGACTTTC.

Many counts were recorded for this clone. V and J are TRBV6-6 and TRBJ2-7, with 7 bases lining up with TRBD2. With 2 bases clipped from V and 3 bases from J, the junction kept 7 bases outside the gene matches. Per the germline V gene, CDR1 is MNHNY and CDR2 is SVGAGI (reference sequence). This CDR3 is built from 15 residues. Here the CDR3 reads CASSYPGGSFYEQYF. In nucleotides, the CDR3 is TGTGCCAGCAGTTACCCTGGCGGGAGCTTCTACGAGCAGTACTTC.

The chain employs TRBV20-1 and TRBJ1-1; 10 nucleotides line up with TRBD1. The V and J ends lost 1 base and 7 bases, in that order; junction bases with no gene match: 9. The CDR3 consists of 15 residues. Germline values: CDR1 DFQATT, CDR2 SNEGSKA (reference sequence). CDR3 DNA: TGCAGTGCTAGAGTGACTGACAGGGGGCTGAATGAAGCTTTCTTT. Encoded protein: CSARVTDRGLNEAFF.

At least ten counts were recorded for this clone. Distinct nucleotide sequences in the sample also encode this CDR3. The chain carries TRBV19 and TRBJ1-1; D is undetermined. The CDR3 length is 15 residues. Trimming took off 2 bases at V and 1 base at J, with 11 bases between the two ends. Germline V lookup: CDR1 LNHDA, CDR2 SQIVND (reference sequence). CDR3 bases: TGTGCCAGTAGTATACGCCCAGCCGCGAACACTGAAGCTTTCTTT. Translation gives CASSIRPAANTEAFF.

This clone was seen repeatedly, ten times or more. The V call is TRBV12-3 or TRBV12-4, the J call TRBJ2-5; no reliable D call. V was pared by 7 bases and J by 0 bases, with 12 bases between. The CDR3 totals 14 residues. This CDR3 reads CASTKGPYQETQYF. Here the CDR3 DNA reads TGTGCCAGCACCAAAGGCCCATACCAAGAGACCCAGTACTTC.

This clone was detected many times. This chain uses TRBV6-2 or TRBV6-3 with TRBJ2-7; D uncertain. Germline lookup yields CDR1 MNHEY and CDR2 SVGEGT. The CDR3 is 13 amino acids. The V and J ends lost 8 bases and 2 bases respectively, with 13 bases between them. The CDR3 DNA follows: TGTGCCAGCGGGCGATACGGAGCCTACGAGCAGTACTTC. Translated, it gives CASGRYGAYEQYF.

This clone appeared many times. This rearrangement joins TRBV7-3 to TRBJ2-3, with D maybe TRBD2 (6 bases). The CDR3 is 16 residues long. V lost 1 base, J lost 0 bases, and 11 bases lay in between. The germline gives CDR1 SGHTA, CDR2 FQGTGA. The CDR3 DNA is TGTGCCAGCAGCTTAATGGGACTCGGAAGCACAGATACGCAGTATTTT. This encodes CASSLMGLGSTDTQYF. Full variable domain (remainder filled in from reference TRBV7-3 and TRBJ2-3): GAGVSQTPSNKVTEKGKYVELRCDPISGHTALYWYRQSLGQGPEFLIYFQGTGAADDSGLPNDRFFAVRPEGSVSTLKIQRTERGDSAVYLCASSLMGLGSTDTQYFGPGTRLTVL.

This clone was counted between two and nine times. The rearrangement uses TRBV28 and TRBJ1-5, with a possible D match to TRBD1 (5 bases). Trimming shortened V by 6 bases and J by 3 bases, and 12 bases separated the two germline ends. Germline CDR1 is MDHEN and CDR2 is SYDVKM. The CDR3 has 14 residues. CDR3 DNA: TGTGCCAGCAGAGGGGCCGTACTCAATCAGCCCCAGCATTTT. Translated, it gives CASRGAVLNQPQHF.

Concerning this clone: Just one base apart from a much larger clone, this may be a read error. The same CDR3 can be traced to other DNA sequences in this sample. This chain connects TRBV28 to TRBJ2-4; TRBD1 agrees at 8 bases. The junction had 5 bases not matched to a gene; V was cut back by 6 bases and J by 10 bases. The CDR3 has 12 amino acids. The germline V gene has CDR1 MDHEN and CDR2 SYDVKM. The CDR3 DNA follows: TGTGCCAGCAGCACAGGGGGACGAATTCAGTACTTC. This sequence encodes CASSTGGRIQYF.

This clone has a count of ten or more. The chain combines TRBV15 with TRBJ1-5; possible D gene TRBD1, 6 bases. Per germline, CDR1 LNHNV and CDR2 YYDKDF (reference sequence). The CDR3 is 12 residues long. The V and J ends lost 6 bases and 5 bases respectively, with 8 bases between them. The CDR3 DNA reads TGTGCCACCAGACAGGGCGATCAGCCCCAGCATTTT. The encoded protein is CATRQGDQPQHF.

Many counts were recorded for this clone. The chain joins TRBV20-1 to TRBJ1-2; 8 bases agree with TRBD1. The CDR3 is made up of 17 amino acids. V was clipped by 0 bases and J by 1 base; unmatched bases: 10. Germline V CDR1 and CDR2: DFQATT, SNEGSKA (reference sequence). CDR3 DNA: TGCAGTGCTAGAGAAGTCGTCAGGGGGCCAGTTAACTATGGCTACACCTTC. This gives the protein CSAREVVRGPVNYGYTF.

This clone occurred many times. The V call is TRBV2, the J call TRBJ1-1, with D tentatively TRBD1 (6 bases). The germline V and J ends were trimmed by 0 bases and 0 bases, with 14 bases remaining between them. The CDR3 consists of 17 residues. Germline loops: CDR1 SNHLY, CDR2 FYNNEI. The CDR3 is CASSEADPGEMNTEAFF. The CDR3 nucleotides are TGTGCCAGCAGTGAAGCAGATCCAGGGGAGATGAACACTGAAGCTTTCTTT.

Details on this clone: At one of its ends the junction is not consistent with the germline gene, which may arise from a read error. CDR3 sequence (DNA): TGCTCCAGCAGCCATACAGGGGATATTTACGAGCAGTACTTC. This gives the protein CSSSHTGDIYEQYF. V gene TRBV4-1 combines with J gene TRBJ2-7; 7 bases are shared with TRBD1. This CDR3 region has 14 residues. Germline values: CDR1 MGHRA, CDR2 YSYEKL.